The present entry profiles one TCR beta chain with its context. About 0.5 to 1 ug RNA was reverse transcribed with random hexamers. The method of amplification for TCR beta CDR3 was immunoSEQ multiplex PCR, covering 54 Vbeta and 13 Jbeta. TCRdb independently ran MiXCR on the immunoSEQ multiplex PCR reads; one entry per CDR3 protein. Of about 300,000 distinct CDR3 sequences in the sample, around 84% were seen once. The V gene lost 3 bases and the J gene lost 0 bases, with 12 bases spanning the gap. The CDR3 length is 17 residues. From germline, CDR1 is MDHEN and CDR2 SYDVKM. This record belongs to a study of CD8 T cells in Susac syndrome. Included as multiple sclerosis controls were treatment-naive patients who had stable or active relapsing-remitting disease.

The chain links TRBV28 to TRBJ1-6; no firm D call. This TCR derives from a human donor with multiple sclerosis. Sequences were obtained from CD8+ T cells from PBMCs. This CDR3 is CASSLRSRSSYNSPLHF. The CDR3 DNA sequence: TGTGCCAGCAGTTTGAGAAGCAGGAGCTCCTATAATTCACCCCTCCACTTT.